This paragraph reports one TCR beta chain. This clonotype came up a few times. Which antigen it targets is not known. Per-base qualities were not stored, and no clone one base away is much larger. Measured from the cysteine to the phenylalanine, the CDR3 is 15 residues long. Only the CDR3 region is kept as DNA, spanning 45 bases read in frame from base 1. The V end loses 5 bases and the J end loses 0 bases, and a stretch of 13 bases separates them. CDR1 and CDR2, looked up from the germline V gene, are MGHRA and YSYEKL. To demonstrate the VDJtools post-analysis software, TCR beta repertoires were profiled from the peripheral blood of about 14 young patients with multiple sclerosis. Multiple sclerosis patients were children and adolescents aged about 6 to 16 years. This entry belongs to a study of post-analysis software for immune sequencing data (dated by TCRdb to the mid-2010s). Context from the whole study: Disease courses on record covered relapsing-remitting, secondary progressive and progressive-relapsing multiple sclerosis, though some patients had no subtype annotation. A subset of samples was prepared in parallel using single-end sample barcoding, then pooled and co-amplified after Illumina adapter ligation. The patient repertoires were set against about eleven previously published healthy control repertoires from donors whose ages ranged from roughly 6 to 27 years. Broader findings and caveats from the paper: Direct clustering with F measure showed strong co-clustering of samples prepared in the same batch, prompting a batch-effect correction. Multiple sclerosis patients had significantly lower normalized Chao1 diversity than controls, a result that suggests substantial peripheral T-cell clonal expansion. The multiple sclerosis patient group was slightly younger than the control group. Patients showed significantly higher frequencies than controls for about 5 TRBV segments, among them TRBV5-6, TRBV5-1 and TRBV20-1.

Library generation was performed with PCR. The run used an Illumina HiSeq 2500. To reduce PCR and sequencing biases, unique molecular identifiers were incorporated into the TCR beta cDNA libraries. Roughly 500,000 cDNA molecules were obtained for every 1 to 10 million input T cells, so each molecule roughly corresponded to one T cell. Patient libraries were prepared and sequenced with the same protocol used for the earlier healthy control dataset. Within a given batch, samples were prepared together, multiplexed and sequenced on the same HiSeq lane. The study's own analysis went as follows. Raw barcoded reads were processed with MIGEC, and single-read molecular identifier groups were discarded before consensus assembly and CDR3 extraction. VDJtools was used for post-analysis of the clonotype tables, with diversity normalized by down-sampling every dataset to the smallest sample size. To correct batch-related cross-sample contamination, repertoire overlap clustering matched CDR3 amino acid sequences but not nucleotide sequences. Using fastp at Q25 and MiXCR, TCRdb reprocessed the public reads and kept productive beta chains. Every entry covers one CDR3 protein and lists the most common genes and DNA from its rows. These V and J calls originate from TCRdb's pipeline instead of the authors' own analysis. This sample is represented by some 800,000 distinct CDR3 sequences; around 42% of them were singletons. The top ten hold roughly 4.4% of the sample.

The source of this sequence is a girl aged 5 to 17 with multiple sclerosis. The V and J genes are TRBV4-1 and TRBJ1-1; TRBD1 could be the D gene, as 5 bases match. Sequenced material: blood. The CDR3 region has the sequence CASSFQGLLNTEAFF. DNA sequence: TGCGCCAGCAGCTTCCAGGGACTCCTGAACACTGAAGCTTTCTTT.